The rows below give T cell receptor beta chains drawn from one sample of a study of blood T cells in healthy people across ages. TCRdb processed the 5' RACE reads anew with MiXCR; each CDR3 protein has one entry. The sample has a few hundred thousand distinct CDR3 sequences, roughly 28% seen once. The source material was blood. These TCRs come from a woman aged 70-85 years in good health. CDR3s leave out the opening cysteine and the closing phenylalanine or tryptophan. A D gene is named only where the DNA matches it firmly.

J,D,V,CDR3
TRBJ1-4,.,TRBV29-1,SVRGTNEKLF
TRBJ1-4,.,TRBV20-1,SAIDFLTNEKLF
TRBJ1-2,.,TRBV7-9,ASSSENRVNYGYT
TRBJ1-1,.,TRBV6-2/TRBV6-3,ASSYTYQAGTEAF
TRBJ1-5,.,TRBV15,ATSGHPSNQPQH
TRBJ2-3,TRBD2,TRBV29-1,SVEGRGGNTDTQY
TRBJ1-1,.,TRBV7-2,ASSLKGWGTEAF
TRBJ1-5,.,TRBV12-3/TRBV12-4,ASSFSTGDQPQH
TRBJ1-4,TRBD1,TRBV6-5,ASRGTGGARREKLF
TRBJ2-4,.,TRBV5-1,ASSSGLQGAKNIQY
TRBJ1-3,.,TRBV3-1,ASSAGNGNTIY
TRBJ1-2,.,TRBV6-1,ASSESLGGYT
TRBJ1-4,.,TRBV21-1,ARTPGTEKLF
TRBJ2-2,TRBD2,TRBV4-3,ASSQVVGGETGELF
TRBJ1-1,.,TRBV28,ASSSAEAF
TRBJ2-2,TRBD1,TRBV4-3,ASSHYRDRGSRTGELF
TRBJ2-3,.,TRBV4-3,ASSLTRGGGPSTDTQY
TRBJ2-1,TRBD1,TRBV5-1,ASSAGTGGNEQF
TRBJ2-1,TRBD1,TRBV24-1,ATSDNPYRGRYNEQF
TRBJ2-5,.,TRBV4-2,ASSQGRGGQETQY
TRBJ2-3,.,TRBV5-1,ASHVARSTDTQY
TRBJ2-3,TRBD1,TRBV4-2,ASSKMTGGNTDTQY